This TCR beta chain was identified in a study of cytomegalovirus exposure and HLA in healthy donors. In the study overall: A later analysis reported the same platform for the 90 to 150 validation repertoires and the 500 to 700 first-cohort repertoires.

Germline V gene lookup returns CDR1 GTSNPN and CDR2 SVGIG (reference sequence). V was pared by 2 bases and J by 1 base, with 11 bases between. The length of the CDR3 is 14 residues. Produced via immunoSEQ multiplex PCR; TCRdb's table is partial and in-frame only. This sample has approximately 200,000 clones, with about 81% found just once. Only one count was recorded for this clone. The donors were members of the validation cohort, which comprised 90 to 150 subjects and was separate from the first cohort of more than 500 subjects. The sequenced sample was PBMCs. The source is a woman aged 30 to 39 in good health and CMV-seronegative. The chain is built from TRBV30 and TRBJ1-1; TRBD1 might be the D (6 bases). The CDR3 DNA follows: TGTGCCTGGAGTAGGCAGGGGAGGAACACTGAAGCTTTCTTT. This encodes CAWSRQGRNTEAFF.